This TCR beta chain appears in the sequencing data of a study of T cells expressing NK-cell markers (dated by TCRdb to 2020 to 2021). The study in broad terms: TCR beta-chain repertoires were profiled in sorted CD3+CD56+NKG2C+, CD3+CD56+NKG2C- and CD3+CD56-NKG2C+ T-cell subsets from about 8 donors. Libraries were sequenced as 2 x 150 bp reads on Illumina HiSeq 2000/2500, MiSeq or NextSeq. Of the eight sequenced donors, seven were found to be HCMV-seropositive and one was found to be HCMV-seronegative. Randomly selected healthy volunteers, three men and five women, were used as the eight sequenced donors. Overall study results and their limits: Those dominant clonotypes were again the most abundant among CD3+CD56-NKG2C+ cells in a few donors, at about 25-60.1%. In several donors, the dominant CD3+CD56+NKG2C+ clonotypes were among the top 10 CD8+ clonotypes and accounted for about 1.0-8% of CD8+ T cells. It remained unclear whether the expanded NKG2C-expressing T cell clones were specific for HCMV antigens.

HCMV-specific IgG was detected in serum with a commercial ELISA kit to determine HCMV serostatus. Peripheral blood mononuclear cells were isolated from blood by Ficoll density gradient centrifugation. Points on this clonotype: Its antigen remains unidentified.

From cysteine to phenylalanine, the CDR3 is 14 amino acids long. The record lacks a DNA sequence. Sequences SEHNR (CDR1) and FQNEAQ (CDR2) are obtained from the germline V gene (reference sequence). TCRdb names Illumina HiSeq 2000 as the instrument used. TCR beta cDNA libraries were made by 5'RACE template switching that added a universal primer site and unique molecular identifiers. Priming for cDNA synthesis came from the TCR beta constant segment, and two successive PCR amplification steps followed. Per the original workflow: MIGEC was used to demultiplex reads and group reads by UMI, and MiTCR was used to assemble and quantify clonotypes. To exclude erroneous sequences, only TCR cDNA sequences supported by at least two reads were retained. Downstream repertoire analysis used the tcR package, and clonotypes were matched across fractions by CDR3 nucleotide sequence plus V segment. VDJmatch was used to annotate antigen specificity against VDJdb, with one amino acid substitution in CDR3 permitted. TCRdb reprocessed the sequencing reads and holds a single record per CDR3 protein sequence, with no DNA. In this record, the V and J calls reflect TCRdb's handling and not the investigators' own analysis. The table for this sample records about 180,000 distinct CDR3 sequences. Jointly, the top ten make up under 20% of the sample.

The sequenced sample consisted of blood T cells: a sorted CD56 or NKG2C T cell subset, CD4+ or CD8+ T cells, or bulk PBMC T cells (not recorded which). The clonotype comes from a woman between 18 and 70 years old in good health. The chain is made from TRBV7-9 and TRBJ2-5; without DNA, the TCRdb call of TRBD1 cannot be checked. The CDR3 is CASTSIGARETQYF.